This T cell receptor (beta chain) was observed in a study of blood T cell repertoires in COVID-19. The germline gives CDR1 SGHNT, CDR2 YENEEA. Unmatched junction bases numbered 11, after V lost 1 base and J lost 0 bases. The CDR3 extends over 18 amino acids. Here immunoSEQ multiplex PCR was the method, and the copy in TCRdb shows in-frame clones only, minus some. The data contain more than 95,000 clones, around nine tenths of them singletons. Sequencing was performed on peripheral blood. V and J are TRBV11-3 and TRBJ1-2; TRBD1 agrees at 7 bases. The receptor comes from a human donor with active COVID-19. The donor label of this sample is uncertain. The CDR3 loop is CASSLVLPGQIANYGYTF. The CDR3 DNA reads as TGTGCCAGCAGCTTAGTCTTGCCGGGACAGATAGCTAACTATGGCTACACCTTC. Drawing the rest from reference TRBV11-3 and TRBJ1-2, the complete variable domain is EAGVVQSPRYKIIEKKQPVAFWCNPISGHNTLYWYLQNLGQGPELLIRYENEEAVDDSQLPKDRFSAERLKGVDSTLKIQPAELGDSAVYLCASSLVLPGQIANYGYTFGSGTRLTVV.